The entry below gives a single T cell receptor beta chain sequence along with its context. No antigen is known for it. The data were taken from a study of cytomegalovirus exposure and HLA in healthy donors. Study-wide findings and caveats: In a later analysis, a missense DCLRE1C variant was linked to TCR beta V- and J-gene trimming. Fewer N-insertions than the roughly 670-donor mean were reportedly shown by an Asian-associated ancestry cluster in a later analysis.

Germline CDR1 is SQVTM and CDR2 is ANQGSEA. J lost 7 bases, V lost 5 bases, and 4 bases had no gene match. The CDR3 covers 13 residues. The primer mix had 60 Vbeta and 13 Jbeta primers. In the original analysis: Later analysis identified 80 million to 90 million unique TCR beta chains, 8.5 million to 13 million shared. The protocol was immunoSEQ multiplex PCR, while the TCRdb copy is restricted to in-frame clones and leaves out a portion. That table supplies the V and J calls and clone size; D and trimming were determined from the DNA. Of about 120,000 clones detected, approximately 72% appear once; the ten largest clones hold more than 1.5%.

Material for sequencing was PBMCs. The chain combines TRBV29-1 with TRBJ2-1, with 11 bases lining up with TRBD2. The TCR comes from a man in his late teens or twenties in good health and CMV-seronegative. For the CDR3, the DNA is TGCAGCGTTCGACTAGCGGGAAAGAATGAGCAGTTCTTC. It translates to CSVRLAGKNEQFF.